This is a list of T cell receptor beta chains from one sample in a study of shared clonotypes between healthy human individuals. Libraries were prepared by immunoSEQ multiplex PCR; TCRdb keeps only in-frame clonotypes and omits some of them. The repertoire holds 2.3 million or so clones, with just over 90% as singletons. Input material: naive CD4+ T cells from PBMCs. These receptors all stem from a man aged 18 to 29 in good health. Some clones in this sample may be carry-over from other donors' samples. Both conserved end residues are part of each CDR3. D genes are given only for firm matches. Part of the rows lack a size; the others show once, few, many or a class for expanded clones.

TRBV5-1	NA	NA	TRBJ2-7	CATHDSPGGEQYF	TGCGCCACCCACGACAGCCCAGGAGGCGAGCAGTACTTC
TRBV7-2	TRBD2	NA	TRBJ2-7	CASSRLAGRDEQYF	TGTGCCAGCAGCCGACTAGCGGGACGGGACGAGCAGTACTTC
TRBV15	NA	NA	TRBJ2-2	CATSRGGYTGELFF	TGTGCCACCAGCAGAGGAGGGTATACCGGGGAGCTGTTTTTT
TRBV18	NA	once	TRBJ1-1	CASSPEVVPGTEAFF	TGTGCCAGCTCACCCGAGGTCGTTCCGGGCACTGAAGCTTTCTTT
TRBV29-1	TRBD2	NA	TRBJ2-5	CSATRAGGVETQYF	TGCAGCGCCACAAGGGCGGGAGGGGTGGAGACCCAGTACTTC
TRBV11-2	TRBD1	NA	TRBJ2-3	CASSSDRVADTQYF	TGTGCCAGCAGCTCGGACAGGGTAGCAGATACGCAGTATTTT
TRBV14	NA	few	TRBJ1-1	CASSQDLLTGAFF	TGTGCCAGCAGCCAAGATTTGTTAACTGGAGCTTTCTTT
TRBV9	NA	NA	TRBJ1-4	CASSVAVSGNEKLFF	TGTGCCAGCAGCGTAGCAGTGTCGGGGAACGAAAAACTGTTTTTT
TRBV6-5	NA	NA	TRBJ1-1	CASSRHGTENTEAFF	TGTGCCAGCAGTCGCCACGGGACGGAAAACACTGAAGCTTTCTTT
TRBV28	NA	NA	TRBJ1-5	CASSPSGAPRHF	TGTGCCAGCAGTCCCTCCGGGGCACCTCGACATTTT